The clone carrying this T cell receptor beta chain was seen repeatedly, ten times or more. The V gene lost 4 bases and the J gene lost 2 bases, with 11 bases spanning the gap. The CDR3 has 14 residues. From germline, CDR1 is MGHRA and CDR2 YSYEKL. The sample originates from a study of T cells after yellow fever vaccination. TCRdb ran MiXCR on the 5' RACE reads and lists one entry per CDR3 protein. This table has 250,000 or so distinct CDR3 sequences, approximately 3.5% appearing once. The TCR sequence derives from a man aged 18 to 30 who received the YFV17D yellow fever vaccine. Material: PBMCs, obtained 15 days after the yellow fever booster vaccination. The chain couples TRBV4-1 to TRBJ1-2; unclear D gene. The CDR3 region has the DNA TGCGCCAGCAGCCCCGGCCGGGCCAACTATGGCTACACCTTC. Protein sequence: CASSPGRANYGYTF.